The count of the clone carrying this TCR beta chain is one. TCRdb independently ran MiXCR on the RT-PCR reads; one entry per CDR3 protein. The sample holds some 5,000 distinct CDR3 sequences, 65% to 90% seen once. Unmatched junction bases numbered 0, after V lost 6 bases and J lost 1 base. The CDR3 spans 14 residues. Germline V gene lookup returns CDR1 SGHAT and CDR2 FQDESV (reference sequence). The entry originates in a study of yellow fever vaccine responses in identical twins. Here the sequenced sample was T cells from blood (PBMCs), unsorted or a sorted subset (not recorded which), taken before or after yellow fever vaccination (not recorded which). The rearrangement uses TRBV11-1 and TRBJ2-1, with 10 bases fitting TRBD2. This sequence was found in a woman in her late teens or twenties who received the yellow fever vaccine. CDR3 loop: CASSSGGSYNEQFF. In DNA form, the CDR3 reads TGTGCCAGCAGTAGCGGGGGGTCCTACAATGAGCAGTTCTTC.